This T cell receptor (beta chain) came from a study of post-analysis software for immune sequencing data. Study findings and constraints: Four or five TRBV segments, TRBV5-6, TRBV5-1 and TRBV20-1 among them, were found more frequent in patients than controls.

cDNA libraries of TCR beta carried unique molecular identifiers. Each CDR3 protein is one row after TCRdb ran MiXCR on the PCR reads. Of hundreds of thousands of distinct CDR3 sequences in the sample, roughly 29% were seen once. Points on this clonotype: Its target is not known. A read error may produce the germline difference seen at one junction end.

Looked up from germline, CDR1 is MNHEY and CDR2 is SVGAGI. The CDR3 is 13 residues long. The chain links TRBV6-5 to TRBJ1-6; D not certain. This clonotype was obtained from a girl aged 10 to 17 with multiple sclerosis. The sequenced sample consisted of blood. In DNA, the CDR3 is TGTGCCAGCAGTTTGGGCCGGGCCGCACCCCCCCACTTT. Residues: CASSLGRAAPPHF.